What follows are 10 T cell receptor beta chains derived from one specimen sequenced in a study of shared clonotypes between healthy human individuals. Profiling relied on immunoSEQ multiplex PCR, and the TCRdb table lists in-frame clones only, not all of them. The sample comprises around 700,000 clones, 74% of which are singletons, and roughly 1.7% rests with the top ten. Material: memory CD4+ T cells sorted from blood. Subset defined: CD45RA-negative fraction. Every receptor here comes from a woman aged 25 to 39 in good health.

The chain combines TRBV21-1 with TRBJ1-3. TRBV21-1 is listed as a pseudogene. This CDR3 is 17 amino acids long. CDR3 residues: CASSKAERAASGNTIYF. The DNA for the CDR3 is TGTGCCAGCAGCAAAGCGGAGAGGGCGGCTTCTGGAAACACCATATATTTT.

This clone is a singleton in its sample. This sequence joins TRBV10-2 and TRBJ2-5, with 8 bases aligning to TRBD1. After removal of 4 bases from V and 5 bases from J, the junction contained 3 bases not matched to a gene. Germline loops: CDR1 WSHSY, CDR2 SAAADI. This CDR3 contains 13 residues. CDR3 sequence reads: CASSVDRAETQYF. For the CDR3, the DNA is TGCGCCAGCAGTGTGGACAGGGCGGAGACCCAGTACTTC.

The chain uses TRBV5-1 and TRBJ2-5, with D maybe TRBD1 (6 bases). This CDR3 has 14 residues. V was pared by 3 bases and J by 3 bases, with 12 bases between. Germline V gene lookup returns CDR1 SGHRS and CDR2 YFSETQ. CDR3 DNA sequence: TGCGCCAGCAGCTACGGGACAACTAAAGAGACCCAGTACTTC. Translated, it gives CASSYGTTKETQYF.

This clone was observed a few times. The chain carries TRBV10-3 and TRBJ1-1; no definite D call. The CDR3 contains 15 residues. V lost 0 bases to trimming and J lost 0 bases, with 8 bases between them. Germline CDR1 ENHRY, CDR2 SYGVKD. Here the CDR3 reads CAISESGSMNTEAFF. CDR3 sequence (DNA): TGTGCCATCAGTGAGTCGGGCAGCATGAACACTGAAGCTTTCTTT.

The chain couples TRBV7-8 to TRBJ2-1; TRBD2 aligns across 7 bases. V trimming: 10 bases; J trimming: 7 bases; junction bases outside the gene matches: 10. From germline, CDR1 is SGHVS and CDR2 FQNEAQ. CDR3 length: 13 residues. The CDR3 protein is CAIGGSEGNEQFF. CDR3 in DNA: TGTGCCATAGGCGGGAGCGAGGGAAATGAGCAGTTCTTC.

Of note for this clone: Given a much more abundant clone one base away, this may be a read error. The same CDR3 also results from other DNA sequences found in this sample. This chain links TRBV6-1 with TRBJ1-1; 7 positions agree with TRBD1. The germline V gene has CDR1 MNHNS and CDR2 SASEGT. Trimming at V came to 4 bases and at J to 1 base, leaving 0 bases not matched to a gene. This CDR3 contains 13 residues. The chain's CDR3 is CASSGQGNTEAFF. In DNA form, the CDR3 reads TGTGCCAGCAGTGGACAGGGGAACACTGAAGCTTTCTTT.

V gene TRBV19 combines with J gene TRBJ1-2, with D perhaps TRBD1 (5 bases). Between the trimmed V and J ends, which lost 2 bases and 7 bases, there was a span of 20 bases. Germline V gene sequence: CDR1 LNHDA, CDR2 SQIVND (reference sequence). The CDR3 has 16 residues. The CDR3 loop reads CASSIRVGTGASGYTF. The CDR3, as DNA: TGTGCCAGTAGTATAAGAGTCGGCACTGGGGCGTCTGGCTACACCTTC.

This clone was seen more than once but under ten times. The rearrangement uses TRBV5-1 and TRBJ1-4; no clear D gene. V lost 0 bases and J lost 9, with 15 bases in between. The length of the CDR3 is 15 residues. CDR1 and CDR2 (germline): SGHRS, YFSETQ. The CDR3: CASSLASTMNKKLFF. The CDR3 DNA is TGCGCCAGCAGCTTGGCCTCGACGATGAATAAAAAACTGTTTTTT.

The chain recombines TRBV28 with TRBJ1-5; TRBD1 aligns across 8 bases. The CDR3 sequence is 16 residues long. Germline-derived CDR1 and CDR2 are MDHEN and SYDVKM. Unmatched junction bases numbered 7, after V lost 5 bases and J lost 1 base. CDR3 region: CASSPRYRGSNQPQHF. The CDR3 DNA is TGTGCCAGCAGTCCCCGGTACAGGGGGAGCAATCAGCCCCAGCATTTT.

This chain uses TRBV13 with TRBJ2-7, with D perhaps matching TRBD2 (6 bases). The V end lost 5 bases, the J end lost 6 bases, and 17 bases lay between the germline ends. This CDR3 contains 14 residues. The V gene's germline CDR1 is PRHDT and CDR2 FYEKMQ (reference sequence). The chain's CDR3 is CASSQQPGASEQYF. The CDR3 DNA reads TGTGCCAGCAGCCAACAACCGGGAGCAAGCGAGCAGTACTTC.